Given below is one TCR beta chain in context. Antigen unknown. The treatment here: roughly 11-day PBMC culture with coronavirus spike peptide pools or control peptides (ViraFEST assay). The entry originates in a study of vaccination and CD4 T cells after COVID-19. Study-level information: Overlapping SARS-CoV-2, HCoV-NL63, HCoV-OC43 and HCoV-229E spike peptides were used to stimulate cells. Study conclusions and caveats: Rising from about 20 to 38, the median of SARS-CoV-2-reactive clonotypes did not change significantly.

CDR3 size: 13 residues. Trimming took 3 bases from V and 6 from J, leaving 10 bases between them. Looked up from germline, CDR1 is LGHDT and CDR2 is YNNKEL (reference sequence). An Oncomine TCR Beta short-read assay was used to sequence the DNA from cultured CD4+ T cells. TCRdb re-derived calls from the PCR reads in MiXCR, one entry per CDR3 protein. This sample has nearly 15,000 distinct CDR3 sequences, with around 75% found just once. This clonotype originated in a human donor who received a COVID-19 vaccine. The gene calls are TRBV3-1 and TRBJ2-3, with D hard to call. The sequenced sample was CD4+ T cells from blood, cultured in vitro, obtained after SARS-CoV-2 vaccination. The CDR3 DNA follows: TGTGCCAGCAGCCAGAACCTTGGTGATACGCAGTATTTT. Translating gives CASSQNLGDTQYF.